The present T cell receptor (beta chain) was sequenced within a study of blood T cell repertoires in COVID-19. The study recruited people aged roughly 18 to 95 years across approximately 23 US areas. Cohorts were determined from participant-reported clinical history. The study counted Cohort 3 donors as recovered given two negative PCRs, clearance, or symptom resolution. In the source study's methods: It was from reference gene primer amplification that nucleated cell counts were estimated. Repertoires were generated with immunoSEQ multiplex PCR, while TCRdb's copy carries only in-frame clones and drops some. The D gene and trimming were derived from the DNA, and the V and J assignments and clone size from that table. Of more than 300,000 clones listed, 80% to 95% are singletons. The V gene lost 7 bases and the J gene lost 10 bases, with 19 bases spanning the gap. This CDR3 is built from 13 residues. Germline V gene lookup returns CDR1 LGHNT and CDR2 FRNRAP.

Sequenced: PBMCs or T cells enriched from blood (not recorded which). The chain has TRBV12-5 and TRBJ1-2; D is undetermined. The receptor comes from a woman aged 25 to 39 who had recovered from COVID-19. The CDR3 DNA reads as TGTGCTAGTGCCTCCGATCCCCGGAGTTCCTACACCTTC. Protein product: CASASDPRSSYTF.